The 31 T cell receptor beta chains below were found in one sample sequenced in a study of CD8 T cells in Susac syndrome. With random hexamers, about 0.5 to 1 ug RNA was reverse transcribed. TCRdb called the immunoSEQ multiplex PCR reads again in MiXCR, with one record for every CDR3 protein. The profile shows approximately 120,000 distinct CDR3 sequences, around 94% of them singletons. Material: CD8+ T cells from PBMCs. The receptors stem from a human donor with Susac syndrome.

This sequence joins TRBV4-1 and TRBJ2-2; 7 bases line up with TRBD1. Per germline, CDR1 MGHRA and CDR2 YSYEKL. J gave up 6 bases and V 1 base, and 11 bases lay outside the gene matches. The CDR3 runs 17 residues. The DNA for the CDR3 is TGCGCCAGCAGCCAAGCCGCCCCGGGACAGCGGCCCGGGGAGCTGTTTTTT. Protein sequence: CASSQAAPGQRPGELFF.

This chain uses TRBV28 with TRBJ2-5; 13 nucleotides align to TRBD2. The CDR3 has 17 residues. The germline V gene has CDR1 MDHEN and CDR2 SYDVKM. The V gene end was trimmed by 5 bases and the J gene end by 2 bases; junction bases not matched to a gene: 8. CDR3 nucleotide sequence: TGTGCCAGCAGTGCCGGAACTAGCGGGGGGGTTCAAGAGACCCAGTACTTC. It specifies CASSAGTSGGVQETQYF. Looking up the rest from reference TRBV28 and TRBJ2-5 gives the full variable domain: DVKVTQSSRYLVKRTGEKVFLECVQDMDHENMFWYRQDPGLGLRLIYFSYDVKMKEKGDIPEGYSVSREKKERFSLILESASTNQTSMYLCASSAGTSGGVQETQYFGPGTRLLVL.

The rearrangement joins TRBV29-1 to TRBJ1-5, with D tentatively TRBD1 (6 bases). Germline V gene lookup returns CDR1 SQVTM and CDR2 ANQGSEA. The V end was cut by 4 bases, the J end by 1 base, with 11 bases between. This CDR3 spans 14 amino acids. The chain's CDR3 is CSVASDSSNQPQHF. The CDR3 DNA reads TGCAGCGTTGCCTCGGACAGCAGCAATCAGCCCCAGCATTTT.

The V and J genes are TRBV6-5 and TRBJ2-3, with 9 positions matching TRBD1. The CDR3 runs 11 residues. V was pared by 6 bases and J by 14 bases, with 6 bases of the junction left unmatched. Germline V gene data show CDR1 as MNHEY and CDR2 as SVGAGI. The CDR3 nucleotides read TGTGCCAGCAGGAACGGGACAGGGTGGTATTTT. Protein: CASRNGTGWYF.

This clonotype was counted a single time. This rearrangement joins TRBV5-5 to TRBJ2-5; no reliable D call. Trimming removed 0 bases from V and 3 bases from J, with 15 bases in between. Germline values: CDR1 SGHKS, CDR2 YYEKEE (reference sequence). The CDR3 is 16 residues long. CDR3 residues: CASSLAVVVIKETQYF. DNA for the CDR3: TGTGCCAGCAGCTTGGCTGTGGTCGTCATTAAAGAGACCCAGTACTTC.

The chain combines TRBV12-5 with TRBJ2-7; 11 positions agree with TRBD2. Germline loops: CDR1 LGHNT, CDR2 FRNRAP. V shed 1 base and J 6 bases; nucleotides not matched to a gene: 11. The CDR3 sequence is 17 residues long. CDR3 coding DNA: TGTGCTAGTGGTTTGGGCGGACTAGCGGGCCGTGGCGGCGAGCAGTACTTC. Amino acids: CASGLGGLAGRGGEQYF.

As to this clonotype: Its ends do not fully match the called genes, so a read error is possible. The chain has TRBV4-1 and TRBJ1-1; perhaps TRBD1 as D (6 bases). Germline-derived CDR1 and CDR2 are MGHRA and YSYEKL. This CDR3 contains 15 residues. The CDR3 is CASSQAIQGGTEAFF. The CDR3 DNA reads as TGCGCCAGCAGTCAAGCGATACAGGGAGGCACTGAAGCTTTCTTT.

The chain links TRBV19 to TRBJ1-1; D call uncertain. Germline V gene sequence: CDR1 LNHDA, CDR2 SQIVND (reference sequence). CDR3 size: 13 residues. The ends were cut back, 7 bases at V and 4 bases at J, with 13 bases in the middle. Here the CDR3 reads CASNTGSSTEAFF. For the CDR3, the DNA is TGTGCCAGTAACACGGGCAGCAGCACTGAAGCTTTCTTT.

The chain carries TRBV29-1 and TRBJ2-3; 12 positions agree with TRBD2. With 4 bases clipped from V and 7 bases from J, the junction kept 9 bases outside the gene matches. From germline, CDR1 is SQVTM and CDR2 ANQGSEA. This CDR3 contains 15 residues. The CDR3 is CSVATGTSGSNTQYF. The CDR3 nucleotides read TGCAGCGTTGCCACCGGGACTAGCGGGTCGAATACGCAGTATTTT.

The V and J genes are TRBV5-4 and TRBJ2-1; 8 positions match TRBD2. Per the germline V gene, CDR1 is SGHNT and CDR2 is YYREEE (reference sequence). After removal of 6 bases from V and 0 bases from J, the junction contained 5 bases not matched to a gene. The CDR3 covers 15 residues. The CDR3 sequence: CASNLAGPSYNEQFF. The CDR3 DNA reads TGTGCCAGCAACCTAGCGGGCCCCTCCTACAATGAGCAGTTCTTC.

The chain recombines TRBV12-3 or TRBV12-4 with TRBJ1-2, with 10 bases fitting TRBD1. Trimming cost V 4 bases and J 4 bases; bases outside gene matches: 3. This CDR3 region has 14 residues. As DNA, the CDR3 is TGTGCCAGCAGTTGGGACAGGGGTTTCTATGGCTACACCTTC. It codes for CASSWDRGFYGYTF.

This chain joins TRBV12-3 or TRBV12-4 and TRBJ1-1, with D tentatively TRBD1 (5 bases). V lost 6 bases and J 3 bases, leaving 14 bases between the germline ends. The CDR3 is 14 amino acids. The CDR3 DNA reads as TGTGCCAGCAGGCCCCCTGGGGGGTACACTGAAGCTTTCTTT. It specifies CASRPPGGYTEAFF.

The CDR3 bases are TGTGCCAGCAGTTACCACATTATAGGGGACTATGGTACGCAGTATTTT. It yields the protein CASSYHIIGDYGTQYF. The chain combines TRBV6-2 or TRBV6-3 with TRBJ2-3; 7 positions match TRBD2. From germline, CDR1 is MNHEY and CDR2 SVGEGT. CDR3 length: 16 amino acids. V gave up 2 bases and J gave up 8 bases; unmatched junction bases: 13.

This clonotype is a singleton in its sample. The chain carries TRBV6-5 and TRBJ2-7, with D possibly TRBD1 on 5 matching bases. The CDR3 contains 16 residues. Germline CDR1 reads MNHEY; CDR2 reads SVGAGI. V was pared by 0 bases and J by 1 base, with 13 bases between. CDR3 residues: CASSYSAGQRSYEQYF. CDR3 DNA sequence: TGTGCCAGCAGTTACTCGGCCGGACAAAGGTCCTACGAGCAGTACTTC.

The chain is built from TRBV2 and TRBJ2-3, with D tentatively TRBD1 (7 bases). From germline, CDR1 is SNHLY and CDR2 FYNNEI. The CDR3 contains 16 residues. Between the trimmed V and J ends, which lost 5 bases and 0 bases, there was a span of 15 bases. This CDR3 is CASSPISGGSTDTQYF. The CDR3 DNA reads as TGTGCCAGCAGTCCTATTTCAGGGGGGAGCACAGATACGCAGTATTTT.

The CDR3 nucleotides read TGTGCCAGCATGGCGGGGGTATCGGAGACCCAGTACTTC. This sequence encodes CASMAGVSETQYF. V is TRBV2 and J is TRBJ2-5, with TRBD2 matching 7 bases. CDR3 length: 13 amino acids. The V segment lost 7 bases and the J segment 5 bases; nucleotides outside the gene matches: 7. Germline V gene sequence: CDR1 SNHLY, CDR2 FYNNEI.

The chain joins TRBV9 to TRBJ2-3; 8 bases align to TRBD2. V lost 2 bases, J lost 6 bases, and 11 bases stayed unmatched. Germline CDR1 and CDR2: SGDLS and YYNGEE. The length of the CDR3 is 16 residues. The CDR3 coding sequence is TGTGCCAGCAGCGTTGGTGGGGGGACTAGTATTGATACGCAGTATTTT. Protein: CASSVGGGTSIDTQYF.

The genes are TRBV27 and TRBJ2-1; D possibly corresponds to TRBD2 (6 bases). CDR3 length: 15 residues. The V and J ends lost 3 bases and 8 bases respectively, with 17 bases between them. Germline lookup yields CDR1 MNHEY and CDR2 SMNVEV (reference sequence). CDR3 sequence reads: CASSFPGAPTDEQFF. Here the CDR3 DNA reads TGTGCCAGCAGTTTTCCGGGAGCGCCGACGGATGAGCAGTTCTTC.

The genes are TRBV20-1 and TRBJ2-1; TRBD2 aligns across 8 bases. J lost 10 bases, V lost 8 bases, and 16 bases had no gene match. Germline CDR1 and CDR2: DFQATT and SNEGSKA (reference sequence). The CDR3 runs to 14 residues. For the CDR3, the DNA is TGCAGTCCCGCGGCGGGAGGCCCGGGAGAGGAGCAGTTCTTC. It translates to CSPAAGGPGEEQFF.

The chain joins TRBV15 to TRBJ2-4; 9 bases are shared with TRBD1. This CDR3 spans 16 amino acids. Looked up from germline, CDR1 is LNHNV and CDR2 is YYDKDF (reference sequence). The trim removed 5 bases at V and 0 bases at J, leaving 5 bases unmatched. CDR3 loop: CATSGRTGVAKNIQYF. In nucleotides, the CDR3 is TGTGCCACCAGCGGTCGGACAGGGGTAGCCAAAAACATTCAGTACTTC.

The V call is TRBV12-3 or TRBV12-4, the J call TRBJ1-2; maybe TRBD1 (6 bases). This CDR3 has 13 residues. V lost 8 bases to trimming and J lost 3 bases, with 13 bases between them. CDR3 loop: CASAGVGHYGYTF. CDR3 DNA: TGTGCCAGCGCAGGGGTCGGTCACTATGGCTACACCTTC.

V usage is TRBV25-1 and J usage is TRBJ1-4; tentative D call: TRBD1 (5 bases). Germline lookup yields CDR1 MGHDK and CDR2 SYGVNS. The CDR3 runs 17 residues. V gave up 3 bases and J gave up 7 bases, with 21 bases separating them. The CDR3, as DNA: TGTGCCAGCAGTGAGTCAGGGTGGACGTATAGTGTTGAAAAACTGTTTTTT. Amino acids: CASSESGWTYSVEKLFF.

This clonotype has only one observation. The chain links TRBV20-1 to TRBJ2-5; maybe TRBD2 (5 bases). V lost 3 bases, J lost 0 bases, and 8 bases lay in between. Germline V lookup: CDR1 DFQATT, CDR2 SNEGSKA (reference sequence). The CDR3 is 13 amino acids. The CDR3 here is CSARQRYQETQYF. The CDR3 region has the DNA TGCAGTGCTAGGCAGCGGTACCAAGAGACCCAGTACTTC.

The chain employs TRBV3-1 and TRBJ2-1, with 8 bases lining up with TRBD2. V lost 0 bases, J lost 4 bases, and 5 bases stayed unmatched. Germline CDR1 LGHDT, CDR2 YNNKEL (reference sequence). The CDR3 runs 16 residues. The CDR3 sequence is CASSQDPSSGYNEQFF. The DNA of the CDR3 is TGTGCCAGCAGCCAAGATCCTTCTAGCGGGTACAATGAGCAGTTCTTC.

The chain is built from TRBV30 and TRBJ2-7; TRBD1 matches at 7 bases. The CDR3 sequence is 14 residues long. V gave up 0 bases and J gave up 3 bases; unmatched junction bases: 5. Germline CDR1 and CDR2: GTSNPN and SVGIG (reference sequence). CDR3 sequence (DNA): TGTGCCTGGAGTGTTCCAGGGGGTAGCTACGAGCAGTACTTC. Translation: CAWSVPGGSYEQYF. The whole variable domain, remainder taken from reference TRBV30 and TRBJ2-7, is SQTIHQWPATLVQPVGSPLSLECTVEGTSNPNLYWYRQAAGRGLQLLFYSVGIGQISSEVPQNLSASRPQDRQFILSSKKLLLSDSGFYLCAWSVPGGSYEQYFGPGTRLTVT.

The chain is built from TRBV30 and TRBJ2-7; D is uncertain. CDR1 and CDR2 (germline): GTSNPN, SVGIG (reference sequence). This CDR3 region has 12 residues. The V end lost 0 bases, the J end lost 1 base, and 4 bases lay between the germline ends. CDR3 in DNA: TGTGCCTGGAGTGTTACGTCCTACGAGCAGTACTTC. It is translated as CAWSVTSYEQYF.

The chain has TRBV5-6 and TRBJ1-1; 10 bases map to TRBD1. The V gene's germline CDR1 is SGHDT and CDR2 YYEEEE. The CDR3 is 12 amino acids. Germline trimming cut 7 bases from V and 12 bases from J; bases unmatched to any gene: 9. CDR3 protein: CASGRQGADSFF. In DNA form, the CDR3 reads TGTGCCAGCGGGAGACAGGGGGCAGATTCTTTCTTT.

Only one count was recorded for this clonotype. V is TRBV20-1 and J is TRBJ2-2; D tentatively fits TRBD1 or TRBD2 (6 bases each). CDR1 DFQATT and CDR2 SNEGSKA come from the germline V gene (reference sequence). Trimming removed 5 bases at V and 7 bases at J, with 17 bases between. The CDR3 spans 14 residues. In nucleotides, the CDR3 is TGCAGTGCTCCGGACAGAGTCGGGGGCGGGGAGCTGTTTTTT. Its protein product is CSAPDRVGGGELFF.

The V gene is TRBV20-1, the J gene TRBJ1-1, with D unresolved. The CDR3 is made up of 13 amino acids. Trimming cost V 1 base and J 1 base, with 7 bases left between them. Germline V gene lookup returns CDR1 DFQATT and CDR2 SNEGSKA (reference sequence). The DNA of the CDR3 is TGCAGTGCTAGAGGAGTAGGGAACACTGAAGCTTTCTTT. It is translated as CSARGVGNTEAFF.

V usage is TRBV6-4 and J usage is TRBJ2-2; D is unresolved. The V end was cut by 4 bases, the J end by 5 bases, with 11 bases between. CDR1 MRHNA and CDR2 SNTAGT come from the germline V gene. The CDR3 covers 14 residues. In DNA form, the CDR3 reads TGTGCCAGCAGTGTGGCAGAGAATACCGGGGAGCTGTTTTTT. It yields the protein CASSVAENTGELFF.

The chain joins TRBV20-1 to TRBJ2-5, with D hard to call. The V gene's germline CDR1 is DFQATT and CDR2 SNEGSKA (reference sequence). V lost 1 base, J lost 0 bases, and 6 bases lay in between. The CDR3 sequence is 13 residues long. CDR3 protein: CSARGRYQETQYF. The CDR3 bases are TGCAGTGCTAGAGGACGGTACCAAGAGACCCAGTACTTC.